These T cell receptor beta chains were read from a single sample in a study of blood T cell repertoires in COVID-19. The assay was immunoSEQ multiplex PCR, and TCRdb's table has in-frame clones only and misses some. This table holds some 100,000 clones, 80% to 90% found once. The sample consisted of peripheral blood. Receptor source: a woman aged 70-85 years with acute or convalescent COVID-19. Both conserved end residues are part of each CDR3. The order of the fields is CDR3 protein, CDR3 DNA, J gene, D gene, clone size, V gene. A D gene is named only where the DNA matches it firmly. Rows may omit the clone size; those that give it use once, few, many or a size class.

CASHSGLAGGELFF,TGTGCGTCTCACTCGGGACTAGCTGGCGGGGAGCTGTTTTTT,TRBJ2-2,TRBD2,few,TRBV19
CASSLAGGYEQYF,TGTGCCAGCAGCTTAGCTGGCGGGTACGAGCAGTACTTC,TRBJ2-7,NA,few,TRBV7-9
CASSQESLAGGDTQYF,TGTGCCAGCAGCCAAGAGAGCCTAGCGGGGGGAGATACGCAGTATTTT,TRBJ2-3,TRBD2,NA,TRBV4-2
CASRRTGTGRTEAFF,TGCGCCAGCAGGCGCACCGGGACAGGGCGAACTGAAGCTTTCTTT,TRBJ1-1,TRBD1,NA,TRBV5-1
CASNPSGDRTEQYF,TGTGCCAGCAATCCCAGCGGGGACCGTACCGAGCAGTACTTC,TRBJ2-7,TRBD2,once,TRBV27
CASRLSGGHSYEQYF,TGTGCCAGCAGGCTTAGCGGGGGACACTCCTACGAGCAGTACTTC,TRBJ2-7,TRBD2,NA,TRBV6-5
CASSLAGQSTGELFF,TGTGCCAGCAGCTTAGCGGGACAGAGCACCGGGGAGCTGTTTTTT,TRBJ2-2,TRBD1,NA,TRBV7-8
CATSNLESGSGILAKNIQYF,TGTGCCACCAGCAATCTAGAGAGCGGCTCGGGAATACTAGCCAAAAACATTCAGTACTTC,TRBJ2-4,NA,NA,TRBV15
CASSVTGGFGNTIYF,TGTGCCAGCAGTGTGACAGGGGGATTTGGAAACACCATATATTTT,TRBJ1-3,TRBD1,NA,TRBV2
CASKRETSTDTQYF,TGTGCCAGTAAGCGGGAAACTAGCACAGATACGCAGTATTTT,TRBJ2-3,TRBD2,NA,TRBV19
CASKMDINNEQFF,TGCGCCAGCAAGATGGACATAAACAATGAGCAGTTCTTC,TRBJ2-1,NA,NA,TRBV5-1
CAIRDTLQGIMNTEAFF,TGTGCCATCAGGGATACCTTACAGGGAATCATGAACACTGAAGCTTTCTTT,TRBJ1-1,NA,NA,TRBV10-3
CSAQGPSPYEQYF,TGCAGCGCACAGGGCCCCTCGCCCTACGAGCAGTACTTC,TRBJ2-7,NA,NA,TRBV29-1
CATERRGSNTGELFF,TGTGCCACCGAACGACGGGGTTCGAACACCGGGGAGCTGTTTTTT,TRBJ2-2,NA,NA,TRBV24-1
CASSELQGAEAFF,TGTGCCAGCAGTGAACTGCAGGGGGCCGAAGCTTTCTTT,TRBJ1-1,TRBD1,NA,TRBV2
CASSLPGLAVSYEQYF,TGTGCCAGCAGTTTACCGGGACTAGCGGTCTCCTACGAGCAGTACTTC,TRBJ2-7,TRBD2,NA,TRBV28
CASSPIQLNPNTEAFF,TGTGCCAGCTCACCGATTCAACTGAACCCGAACACTGAAGCTTTCTTT,TRBJ1-1,NA,NA,TRBV18
CASSSGRVGNTEAFF,TGTGCCAGCAGTTCAGGAAGAGTGGGGAACACTGAAGCTTTCTTT,TRBJ1-1,NA,NA,TRBV28
CASSLDRDNYNEQFF,TGTGCCAGCAGTTTGGACCGGGACAACTACAATGAGCAGTTCTTC,TRBJ2-1,NA,NA,TRBV6-5
CASSLRGKTDTQYF,TGTGCCAGCAGCTTGCGGGGGAAGACAGATACGCAGTATTTT,TRBJ2-3,NA,once,TRBV5-4
CASSLEDVRLGSPLHF,TGTGCCAGCAGCCTTGAGGATGTTCGGTTGGGTTCACCCCTCCACTTT,TRBJ1-6,NA,few,TRBV3-1/TRBV3-2
CASSSGTGVRETQYF,TGCGCCAGCAGCTCGGGGACAGGGGTAAGGGAGACCCAGTACTTC,TRBJ2-5,TRBD1,NA,TRBV5-1
CASSIRQGAPYEQYF,TGTGCCAGTAGTATTAGACAGGGAGCCCCCTACGAGCAGTACTTC,TRBJ2-7,TRBD1,NA,TRBV19
CSVGRGQGARYGYTF,TGCAGCGTTGGCCGGGGTCAGGGGGCTCGATATGGCTACACCTTC,TRBJ1-2,TRBD1,once,TRBV29-1
CASSFRGATTEAFF,TGTGCCAGCAGTTTCCGGGGAGCGACAACTGAAGCTTTCTTT,TRBJ1-1,NA,once,TRBV28
CSVLLAGQETQYF,TGCAGCGTCCTGTTGGCGGGGCAAGAGACCCAGTACTTC,TRBJ2-5,NA,NA,TRBV29-1
CASSRQGAETQYF,TGTGCCAGCTCAAGACAGGGGGCGGAGACCCAGTACTTC,TRBJ2-5,TRBD1,NA,TRBV18
CASSLGATSIPEQYF,TGCGCCAGCAGCTTGGGGGCTACCTCCATTCCCGAGCAGTACTTC,TRBJ2-7,NA,NA,TRBV5-1
CASSPFDSYNEQFF,TGTGCCAGCAGCCCCTTCGACAGTTACAATGAGCAGTTCTTC,TRBJ2-1,NA,NA,TRBV14
CASSIRGSGRVNEQFF,TGTGCCAGTAGTATACGGGGCAGCGGGAGGGTTAATGAGCAGTTCTTC,TRBJ2-1,TRBD2,once,TRBV19
CASSLSSGGNTGELFF,TGTGCCAGCAGCTTATCTAGCGGGGGCAACACCGGGGAGCTGTTTTTT,TRBJ2-2,TRBD2,NA,TRBV7-3
CASSWVGGYTF,TGTGCCAGCAGCTGGGTCGGGGGCTACACCTTC,TRBJ1-2,NA,NA,TRBV5-4
CASSEGGDHSPLHF,TGTGCCAGCAGCGAGGGGGGGGATCATTCACCCCTCCACTTT,TRBJ1-6,NA,NA,TRBV9
CTVGGRSAGELFF,TGTACCGTCGGCGGGAGGAGTGCCGGGGAGCTGTTTTTT,TRBJ2-2,TRBD2,NA,TRBV7-7
CASSLRLAGEDEQYF,TGTGCCAGCAGCTTAAGGCTAGCGGGAGAAGACGAGCAGTACTTC,TRBJ2-7,TRBD2,NA,TRBV7-9
CASSLADSYNEQFF,TGTGCCAGCAGCTTGGCCGACTCCTACAATGAGCAGTTCTTC,TRBJ2-1,NA,NA,TRBV11-3
CAWTGVGVANEQFF,TGTGCCTGGACCGGGGTGGGAGTAGCCAATGAGCAGTTCTTC,TRBJ2-1,NA,NA,TRBV30
CATSRGQVNTQYF,TGTGCCACCAGCAGAGGACAGGTCAATACGCAGTATTTT,TRBJ2-3,NA,NA,TRBV15
CASSKDLDSPLHF,TGTGCCAGCAGCAAAGACTTGGATTCACCCCTCCACTTT,TRBJ1-6,NA,NA,TRBV7-8
CASSIGGSEAFF,TGTGCCAGTAGTATTGGAGGTTCTGAAGCTTTCTTT,TRBJ1-1,NA,NA,TRBV19
CASSLPGMNTEAFF,TGTGCCAGCAGTTTACCCGGGATGAACACTGAAGCTTTCTTT,TRBJ1-1,NA,NA,TRBV27
CASSLGLGGTGDVFF,TGTGCTAGCAGCTTGGGGTTAGGAGGGACAGGGGATGTGTTCTTC,TRBJ2-1,TRBD1,NA,TRBV7-7
CASSVTGGSYEQYF,TGTGCCAGCAGCGTTACGGGAGGCTCCTACGAGCAGTACTTC,TRBJ2-7,TRBD2,NA,TRBV2
CASSQVWQGNSPLHF,TGTGCCAGCAGCCAAGTCTGGCAGGGTAATTCACCCCTCCACTTT,TRBJ1-6,NA,NA,TRBV3-1/TRBV3-2
CASSRQRGSDTQYF,TGTGCCAGCTCAAGACAAAGGGGGTCAGATACGCAGTATTTT,TRBJ2-3,NA,NA,TRBV18
CASRSRGTGELFF,TGTGCCAGCAGATCGAGGGGGACCGGGGAGCTGTTTTTT,TRBJ2-2,NA,NA,TRBV6-5
CASSLAGVSDTQYF,TGTGCCAGCAGCTTGGCCGGAGTGTCAGATACGCAGTATTTT,TRBJ2-3,NA,NA,TRBV5-4
CASSPRQGGGYTF,TGCGCCAGCAGCCCACGACAGGGTGGTGGCTACACCTTC,TRBJ1-2,TRBD1,NA,TRBV5-1
CASSLPGGVSTEAFF,TGCGCCAGCAGCCTCCCCGGAGGTGTGTCAACTGAAGCTTTCTTT,TRBJ1-1,NA,NA,TRBV5-1
CASTQPNRVQTTHYEQYF,TGTGCTAGCACCCAACCCAACAGGGTTCAAACTACTCACTACGAGCAGTACTTC,TRBJ2-7,NA,NA,TRBV7-7
CASSSSTVAYSNQPQHF,TGTGCCAGCAGTTCATCCACAGTGGCGTATAGCAATCAGCCCCAGCATTTT,TRBJ1-5,NA,NA,TRBV27
CASSQAGGGSYGYTF,TGTGCCAGCAGCCAAGCAGGGGGCGGGAGCTATGGCTACACCTTC,TRBJ1-2,TRBD1,NA,TRBV3-1/TRBV3-2
CASSPAPRGDGYTF,TGTGCCAGCTCACCCGCCCCCAGGGGCGATGGCTACACCTTC,TRBJ1-2,NA,NA,TRBV18
CASFRSGFSTDTQYF,TGTGCCAGCTTTCGGTCAGGGTTTAGCACAGATACGCAGTATTTT,TRBJ2-3,NA,NA,TRBV11-2
CASSDRVGETQYF,TGTGCCAGCAGTGACAGGGTAGGAGAGACCCAGTACTTC,TRBJ2-5,NA,NA,TRBV6-1